This T cell receptor beta chain appears in the sequencing data of a study of blood T cells in healthy people across ages. The study, taken as a whole, reports: No conclusive comparison of naive versus antigen-experienced cells was possible with unsorted PBMCs.

Primed by a sample-barcoded 5' primer and a J-beta primer mix, a second PCR proceeded for about 6 to 12 cycles. A template-switch adaptor containing 12 random nucleotides labeled each cDNA molecule. TCRdb re-analysed the 5' RACE reads in MiXCR, keeping a single row per CDR3 protein. Of 600,000 to 800,000 distinct CDR3 sequences listed, roughly half are singletons. Worth noting for this clonotype: What it binds is not known. This may be a read error: a much more frequent sequence differs by one nucleotide.

CDR3 length equals 15 residues. Germline values: CDR1 SQVTM, CDR2 ANQGSEA. The donors, healthy Caucasians from Russia, were aged roughly 6 to 90. Peripheral blood samples of 7.5 to 10 milliliters were drawn from each donor. V is TRBV29-1 and J is TRBJ2-1, with unresolved D. The J call may not be correct, given that the DNA end is closer to TRBJ2-7. The receptor comes from a woman older than 75 in good health. The sample comprised blood. The CDR3 loop is CSVEGEQSSYNEQYF. The CDR3 nucleotides are TGCAGCGTTGAAGGGGAACAGAGCTCCTACAATGAGCAGTACTTC.